This T cell receptor beta chain appears in the sequencing data of a study of CD8 T cells in Susac syndrome. Study-wide points: CD4+ T cell repertoires in Susac syndrome exhibited no evidence of clonal expansion. A relatively small number of individuals underwent TCR sequencing and HLA analysis.

Germline loops: CDR1 SGHAT, CDR2 FQDESV (reference sequence). The CDR3 loop spans 15 amino acids. Trimming at V came to 4 bases and at J to 1 base, leaving 3 bases not matched to a gene. Random-hexamer reverse transcription was applied to about 0.45 to 1 ug RNA. TCRdb processed the immunoSEQ multiplex PCR reads anew with MiXCR; each CDR3 protein has one entry. The sample yields around 180,000 distinct CDR3 sequences, 85% to 95% seen once. Regarding this clonotype: Its antigen remains unknown.

Material for sequencing was CD4+ T cells from PBMCs. V is TRBV11-1 and J is TRBJ2-1, with TRBD1 matching 8 bases. This TCR came from a human donor with Susac syndrome. The CDR3 DNA reads TGTGCCAGCAGCTATCGACAGGGGTCCTACAATGAGCAGTTCTTC. Translation: CASSYRQGSYNEQFF.